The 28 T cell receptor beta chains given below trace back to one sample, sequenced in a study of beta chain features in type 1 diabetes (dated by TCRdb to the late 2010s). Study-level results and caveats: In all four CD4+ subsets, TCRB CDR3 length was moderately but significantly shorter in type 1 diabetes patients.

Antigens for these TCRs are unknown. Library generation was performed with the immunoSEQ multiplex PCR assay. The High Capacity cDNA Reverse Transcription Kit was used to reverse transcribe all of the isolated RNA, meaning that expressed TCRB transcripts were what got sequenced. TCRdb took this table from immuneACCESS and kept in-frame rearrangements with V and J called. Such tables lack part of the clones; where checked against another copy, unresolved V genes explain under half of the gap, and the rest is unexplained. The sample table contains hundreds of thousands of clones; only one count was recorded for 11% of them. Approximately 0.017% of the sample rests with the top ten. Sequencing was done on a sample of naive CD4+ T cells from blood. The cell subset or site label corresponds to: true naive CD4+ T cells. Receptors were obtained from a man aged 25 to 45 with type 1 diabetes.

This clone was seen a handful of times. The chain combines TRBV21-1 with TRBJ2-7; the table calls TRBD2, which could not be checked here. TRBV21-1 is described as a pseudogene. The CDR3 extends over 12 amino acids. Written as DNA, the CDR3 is TGTGCCAGCTCGAGATTATCCTACGAGCAGTACTTC. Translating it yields CASSRLSYEQYF.

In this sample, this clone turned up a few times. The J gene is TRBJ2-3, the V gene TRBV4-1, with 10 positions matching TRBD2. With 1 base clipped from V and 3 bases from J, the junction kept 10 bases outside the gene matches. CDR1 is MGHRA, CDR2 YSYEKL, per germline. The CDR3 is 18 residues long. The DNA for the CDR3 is TGCGCCAGCAGCCAAGGGCGGGGTAGCGGGGGGCGTACAGATACGCAGTATTTT. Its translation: CASSQGRGSGGRTDTQYF.

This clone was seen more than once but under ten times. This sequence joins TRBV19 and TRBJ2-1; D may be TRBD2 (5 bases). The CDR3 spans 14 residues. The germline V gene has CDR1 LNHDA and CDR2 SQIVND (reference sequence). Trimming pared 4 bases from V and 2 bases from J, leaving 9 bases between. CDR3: CASSTRDAYNEQFF. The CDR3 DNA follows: TGTGCCAGTAGTACCCGGGATGCCTACAATGAGCAGTTCTTC. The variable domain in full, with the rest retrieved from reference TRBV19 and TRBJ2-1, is DGGITQSPKYLFRKEGQNVTLSCEQNLNHDAMYWYRQDPGQGLRLIYYSQIVNDFQKGDIAEGYSVSREKKESFPLTVTSAQKNPTAFYLCASSTRDAYNEQFFGPGTRLTVL.

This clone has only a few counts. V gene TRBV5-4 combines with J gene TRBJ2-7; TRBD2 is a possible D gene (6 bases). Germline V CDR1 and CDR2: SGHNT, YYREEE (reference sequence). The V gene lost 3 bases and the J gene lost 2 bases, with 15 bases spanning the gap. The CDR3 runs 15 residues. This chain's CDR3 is CASSSRDLSPYEQYF. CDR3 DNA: TGTGCCAGCAGCTCCCGGGACTTATCCCCCTACGAGCAGTACTTC.

The CDR3, as DNA: TGTGCCAGCAGTTACTCAAGGACAGGGGGGAATTATGGCTACACCTTC. It is translated as CASSYSRTGGNYGYTF. The V gene is TRBV6-5, the J gene TRBJ1-2, with 10 bases that match TRBD1. Germline trimming cut 0 bases from V and 5 bases from J; bases unmatched to any gene: 6. The CDR3 extends over 16 amino acids. Germline V gives CDR1 MNHEY, CDR2 SVGAGI.

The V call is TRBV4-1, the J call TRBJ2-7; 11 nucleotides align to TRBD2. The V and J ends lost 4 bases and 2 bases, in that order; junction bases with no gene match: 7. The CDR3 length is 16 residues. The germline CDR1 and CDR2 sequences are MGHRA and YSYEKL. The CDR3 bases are TGCGCCAGCAGCCGACGACTAGCGGGGTTAGCCTACGAGCAGTACTTC. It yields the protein CASSRRLAGLAYEQYF.

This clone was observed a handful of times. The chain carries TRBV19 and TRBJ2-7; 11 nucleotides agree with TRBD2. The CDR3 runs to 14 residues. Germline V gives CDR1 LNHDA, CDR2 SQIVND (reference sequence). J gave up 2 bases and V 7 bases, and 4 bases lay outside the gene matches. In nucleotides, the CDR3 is TGTGCCAGTAATAGCGGGGGGGTCACCTACGAGCAGTACTTC. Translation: CASNSGGVTYEQYF.

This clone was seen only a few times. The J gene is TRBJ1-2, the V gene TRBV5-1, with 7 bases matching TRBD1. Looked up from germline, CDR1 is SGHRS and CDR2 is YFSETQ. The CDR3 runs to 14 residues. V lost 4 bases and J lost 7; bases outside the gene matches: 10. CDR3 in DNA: TGCGCCAGCAGCCTGACAGGGAGTGACTTTGGCTACACCTTC. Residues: CASSLTGSDFGYTF.

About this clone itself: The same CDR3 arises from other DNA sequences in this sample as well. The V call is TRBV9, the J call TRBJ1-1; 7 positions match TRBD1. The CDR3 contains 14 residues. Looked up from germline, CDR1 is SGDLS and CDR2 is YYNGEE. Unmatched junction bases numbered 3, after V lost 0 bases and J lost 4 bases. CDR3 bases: TGTGCCAGCAGCGTAGAGGGGGCGGGCACTGAAGCTTTCTTT. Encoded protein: CASSVEGAGTEAFF.

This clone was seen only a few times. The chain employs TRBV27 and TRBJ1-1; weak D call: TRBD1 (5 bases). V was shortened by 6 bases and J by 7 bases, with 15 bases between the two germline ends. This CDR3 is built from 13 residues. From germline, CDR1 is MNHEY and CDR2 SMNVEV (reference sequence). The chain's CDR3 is CASSFRDRGEAFF. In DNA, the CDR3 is TGTGCCAGCAGCTTCAGGGATAGGGGTGAAGCTTTCTTT.

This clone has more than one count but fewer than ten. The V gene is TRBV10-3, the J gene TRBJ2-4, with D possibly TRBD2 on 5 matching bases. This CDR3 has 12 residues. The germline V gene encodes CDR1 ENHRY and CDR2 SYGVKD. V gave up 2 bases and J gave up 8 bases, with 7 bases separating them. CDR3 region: CAISEGADIQYF. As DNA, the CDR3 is TGTGCCATCAGTGAGGGAGCGGACATTCAGTACTTC.

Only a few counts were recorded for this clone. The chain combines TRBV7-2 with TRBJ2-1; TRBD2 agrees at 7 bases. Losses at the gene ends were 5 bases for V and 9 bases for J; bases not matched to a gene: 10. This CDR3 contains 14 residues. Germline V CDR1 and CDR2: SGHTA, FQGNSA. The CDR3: CASSRGGGVSEQFF. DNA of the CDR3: TGTGCCAGCAGCCGTGGGGGGGGAGTGAGTGAGCAGTTCTTC.

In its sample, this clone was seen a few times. The CDR3 coding sequence is TGCAGCGTGGGAGTACACGAGCAGTACTTC. Amino acid sequence: CSVGVHEQYF. The rearrangement uses TRBV29-1 and TRBJ2-7; maybe TRBD2 (5 bases). This CDR3 is 10 amino acids long. V was cut by 6 bases and J by 5 bases, with 8 bases left in between. The germline gives CDR1 SQVTM, CDR2 ANQGSEA.

CDR3 nucleotide sequence: TGTGCCAGCGAGCAGGGAGCGGGAGGGGCCAACGTCCTGACTTTC. Its protein is CASEQGAGGANVLTF. The rearrangement joins TRBV11-2 to TRBJ2-6; the match to TRBD2 covers 7 bases. Trimming took 8 bases from V and 4 from J; bases not matched to a gene: 8. The CDR3 sequence is 15 residues long. Germline V CDR1 and CDR2: SGHAT, FQNNGV.

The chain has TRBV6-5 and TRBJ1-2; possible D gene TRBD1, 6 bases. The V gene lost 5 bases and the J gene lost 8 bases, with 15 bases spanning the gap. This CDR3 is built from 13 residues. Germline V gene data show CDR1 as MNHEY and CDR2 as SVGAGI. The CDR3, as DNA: TGTGCCAGCAGTGATGGACAGTTCAAGGGCTACACCTTC. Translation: CASSDGQFKGYTF.

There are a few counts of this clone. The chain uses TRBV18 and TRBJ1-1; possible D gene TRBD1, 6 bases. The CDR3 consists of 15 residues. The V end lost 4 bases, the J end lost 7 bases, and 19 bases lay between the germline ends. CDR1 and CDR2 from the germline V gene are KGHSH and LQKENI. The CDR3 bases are TGTGCCAGCTCACTTTCTCAGACAGGACGTGTTGAAGCTTTCTTT. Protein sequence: CASSLSQTGRVEAFF.

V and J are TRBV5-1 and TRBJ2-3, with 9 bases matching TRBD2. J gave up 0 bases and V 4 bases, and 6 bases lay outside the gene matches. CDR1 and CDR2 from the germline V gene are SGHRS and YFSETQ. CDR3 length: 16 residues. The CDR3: CASSRPTSGSTDTQYF. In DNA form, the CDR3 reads TGCGCCAGCAGCCGGCCGACTAGCGGCAGCACAGATACGCAGTATTTT.

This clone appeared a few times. The CDR3 region has the DNA TGCAGCGTTCGACAAAGCTCTGGAAACACCATATATTTT. Protein: CSVRQSSGNTIYF. V and J are TRBV29-1 and TRBJ1-3; D is unclear. Germline CDR1 SQVTM, CDR2 ANQGSEA. Trimming pared 5 bases from V and 0 bases from J, leaving 8 bases between. The CDR3 spans 13 residues.

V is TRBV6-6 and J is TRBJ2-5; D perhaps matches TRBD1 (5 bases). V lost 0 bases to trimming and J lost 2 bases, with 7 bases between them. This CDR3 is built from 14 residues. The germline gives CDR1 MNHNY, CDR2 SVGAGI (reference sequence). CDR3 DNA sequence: TGTGCCAGCAGTTACTCAGGGGTACAAGAGACCCAGTACTTC. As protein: CASSYSGVQETQYF.

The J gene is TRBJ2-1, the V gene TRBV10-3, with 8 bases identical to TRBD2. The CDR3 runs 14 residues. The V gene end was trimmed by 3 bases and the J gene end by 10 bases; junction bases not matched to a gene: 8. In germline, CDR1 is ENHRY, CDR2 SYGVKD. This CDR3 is CAISEGGGRGEQFF. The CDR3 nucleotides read TGTGCCATCAGTGAAGGCGGGGGGAGGGGGGAGCAGTTCTTC.

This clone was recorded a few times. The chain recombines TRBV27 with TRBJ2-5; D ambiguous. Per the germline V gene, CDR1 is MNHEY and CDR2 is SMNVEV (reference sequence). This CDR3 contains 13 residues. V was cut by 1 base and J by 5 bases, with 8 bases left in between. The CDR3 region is CASSLWSRETQYF. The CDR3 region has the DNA TGTGCCAGCAGTTTATGGAGTCGGGAGACCCAGTACTTC.

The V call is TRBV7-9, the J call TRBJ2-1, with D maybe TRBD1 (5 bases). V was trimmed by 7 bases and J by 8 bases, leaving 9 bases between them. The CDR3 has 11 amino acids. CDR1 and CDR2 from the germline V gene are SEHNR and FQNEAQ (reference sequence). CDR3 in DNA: TGTGCCAGCACCCTAGGGGATGAGCAGTTCTTC. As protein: CASTLGDEQFF. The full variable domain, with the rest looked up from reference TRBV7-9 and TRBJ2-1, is DTGVSQNPRHKITKRGQNVTFRCDPISEHNRLYWYRQTLGQGPEFLTYFQNEAQLEKSRLLSDRFSAERPKGSFSTLEIQRTEQGDSAMYLCASTLGDEQFFGPGTRLTVL.

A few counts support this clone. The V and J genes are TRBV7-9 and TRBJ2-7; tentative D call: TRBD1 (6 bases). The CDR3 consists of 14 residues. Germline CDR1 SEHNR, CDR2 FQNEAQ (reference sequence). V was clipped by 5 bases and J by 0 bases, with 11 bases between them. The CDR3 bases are TGTGCCAGCAGCCCCGGACAGACCTCCTACGAGCAGTACTTC. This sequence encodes CASSPGQTSYEQYF.

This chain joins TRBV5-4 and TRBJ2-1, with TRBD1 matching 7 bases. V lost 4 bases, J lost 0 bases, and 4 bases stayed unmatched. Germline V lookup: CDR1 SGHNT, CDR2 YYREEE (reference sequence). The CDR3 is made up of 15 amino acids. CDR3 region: CASSGGQNSYNEQFF. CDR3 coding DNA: TGTGCCAGCAGCGGGGGACAGAACTCCTACAATGAGCAGTTCTTC.

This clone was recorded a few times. The CDR3 here is CASSSQGARGNTIYF. The CDR3 DNA sequence: TGTGCCAGCAGCTCACAGGGGGCGCGCGGAAACACCATATATTTT. The V call is TRBV7-2, the J call TRBJ1-3, with 9 bases identical to TRBD1. Losses at the gene ends were 4 bases for V and 4 bases for J; bases not matched to a gene: 5. Germline CDR1 reads SGHTA; CDR2 reads FQGNSA. The CDR3 loop spans 15 amino acids.

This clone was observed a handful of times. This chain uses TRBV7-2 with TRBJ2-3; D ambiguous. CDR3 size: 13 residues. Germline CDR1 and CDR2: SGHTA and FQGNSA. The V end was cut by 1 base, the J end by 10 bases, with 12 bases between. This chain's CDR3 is CASSLGYQSSQYF. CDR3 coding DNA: TGTGCCAGCAGCTTAGGTTACCAGTCTTCGCAGTATTTT.

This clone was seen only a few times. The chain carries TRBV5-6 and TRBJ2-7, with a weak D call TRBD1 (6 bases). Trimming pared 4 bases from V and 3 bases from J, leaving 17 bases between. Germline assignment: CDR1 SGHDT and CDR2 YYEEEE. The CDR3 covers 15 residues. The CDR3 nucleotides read TGTGCCAGCAGCCCATACAGGGAACACCACTACGAGCAGTACTTC. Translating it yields CASSPYREHHYEQYF.

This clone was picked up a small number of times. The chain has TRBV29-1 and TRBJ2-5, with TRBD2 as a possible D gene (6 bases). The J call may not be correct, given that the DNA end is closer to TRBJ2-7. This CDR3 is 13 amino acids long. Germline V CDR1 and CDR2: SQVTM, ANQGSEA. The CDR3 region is CSVVLSGDYEQYF. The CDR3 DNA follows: TGCAGCGTTGTTCTGTCGGGAGACTACGAGCAGTACTTC.